The entry below describes one T cell receptor (beta chain). The antigen is unknown. PCR involved 60 Vbeta and 13 Jbeta primers. Method: immunoSEQ multiplex PCR; TCRdb's copy keeps in-frame clones and lacks some. This sample yields nearly 200,000 clones, of which 80% to 90% are seen a single time; around 1.4% belongs to the top ten. This record belongs to a study of cytomegalovirus exposure and HLA in healthy donors. Study results and caveats: Sequencing likely generated an artifact that appeared as a cluster of highly shared sequence variants.

Trimming cost V 5 bases and J 4 bases; bases outside gene matches: 12. Germline CDR1 MDHEN, CDR2 SYDVKM. This CDR3 spans 16 amino acids. Sequencing was performed on PBMCs. The TCR comes from a man aged 25-45 years in good health and CMV-seronegative. The chain employs TRBV28 and TRBJ1-2; TRBD1 aligns across 8 bases. The CDR3 DNA follows: TGTGCCAGCAGTGCCGGACAGGGTATAACCGGCTATGGCTACACCTTC. This translates into CASSAGQGITGYGYTF.